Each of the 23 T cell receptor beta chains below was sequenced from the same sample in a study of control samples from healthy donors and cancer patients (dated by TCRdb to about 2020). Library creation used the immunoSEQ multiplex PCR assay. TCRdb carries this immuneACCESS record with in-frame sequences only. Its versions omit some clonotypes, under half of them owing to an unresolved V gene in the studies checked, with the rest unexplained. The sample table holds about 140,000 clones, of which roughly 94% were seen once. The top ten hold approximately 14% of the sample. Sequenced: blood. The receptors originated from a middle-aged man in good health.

As DNA, the CDR3 is TGTGCCAGCAGCGTAGGATGGGACAGCTTCTACGAGCAGTACTTC. It codes for CASSVGWDSFYEQYF. The chain employs TRBV9 and TRBJ2-7; 7 bases are a match to TRBD1. The V gene end was trimmed by 0 bases and the J gene end by 3 bases; junction bases not matched to a gene: 6. In germline, CDR1 is SGDLS, CDR2 YYNGEE. This CDR3 contains 15 residues.

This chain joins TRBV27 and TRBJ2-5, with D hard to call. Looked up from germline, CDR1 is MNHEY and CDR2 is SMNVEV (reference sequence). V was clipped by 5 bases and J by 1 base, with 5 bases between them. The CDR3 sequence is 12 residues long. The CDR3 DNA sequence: TGTGCCAGCAGTAGGGTCCAAGAGACCCAGTACTTC. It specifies CASSRVQETQYF.

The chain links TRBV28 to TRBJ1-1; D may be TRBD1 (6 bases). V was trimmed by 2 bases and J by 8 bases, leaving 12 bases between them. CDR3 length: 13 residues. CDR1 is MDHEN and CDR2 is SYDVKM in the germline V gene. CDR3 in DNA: TGTGCCAGCAGTTTAGTCGCGGACAGAGAAGCTTTCTTT. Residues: CASSLVADREAFF.

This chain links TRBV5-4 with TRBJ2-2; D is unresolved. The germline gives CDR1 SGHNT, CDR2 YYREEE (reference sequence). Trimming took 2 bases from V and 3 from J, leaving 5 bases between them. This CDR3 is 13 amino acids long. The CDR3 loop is CASSLSYTGELFF. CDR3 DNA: TGTGCCAGCAGCTTAAGTTACACCGGGGAGCTGTTTTTT.

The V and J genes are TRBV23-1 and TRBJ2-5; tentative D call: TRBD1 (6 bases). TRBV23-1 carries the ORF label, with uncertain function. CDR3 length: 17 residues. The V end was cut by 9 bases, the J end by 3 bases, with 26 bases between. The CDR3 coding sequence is TGCGCCAGTCAAGTCGGGTGCGCCCAGGGGCAAAAAGAGACCCAGTACTTC. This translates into CASQVGCAQGQKETQYF.

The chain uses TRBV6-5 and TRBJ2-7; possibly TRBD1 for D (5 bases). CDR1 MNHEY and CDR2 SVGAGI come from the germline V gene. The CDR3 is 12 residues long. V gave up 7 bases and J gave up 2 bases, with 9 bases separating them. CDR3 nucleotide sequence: TGTGCCAGCACCCGGACACCCTACGAGCAGTACTTC. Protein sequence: CASTRTPYEQYF.

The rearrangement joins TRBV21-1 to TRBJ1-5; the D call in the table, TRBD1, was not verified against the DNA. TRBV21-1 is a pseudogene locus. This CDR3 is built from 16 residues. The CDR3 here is CASSGRDIPSNQPQHF. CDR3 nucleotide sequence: TGTGCCAGCAGCGGCCGGGACATCCCTAGCAATCAGCCCCAGCATTTT.

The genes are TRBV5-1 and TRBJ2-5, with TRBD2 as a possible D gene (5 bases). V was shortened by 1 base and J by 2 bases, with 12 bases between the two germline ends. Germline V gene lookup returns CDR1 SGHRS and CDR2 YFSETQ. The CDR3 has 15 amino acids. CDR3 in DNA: TGCGCCAGCAGCTTGTTTACCGGGAATCAAGAGACCCAGTACTTC. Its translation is CASSLFTGNQETQYF.

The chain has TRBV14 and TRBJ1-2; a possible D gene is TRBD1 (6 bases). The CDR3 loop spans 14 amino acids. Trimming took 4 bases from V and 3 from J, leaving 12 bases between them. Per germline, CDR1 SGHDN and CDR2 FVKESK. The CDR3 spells CASSPGQIYYGYTF. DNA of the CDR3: TGTGCCAGCAGCCCCGGACAGATATACTATGGCTACACCTTC.

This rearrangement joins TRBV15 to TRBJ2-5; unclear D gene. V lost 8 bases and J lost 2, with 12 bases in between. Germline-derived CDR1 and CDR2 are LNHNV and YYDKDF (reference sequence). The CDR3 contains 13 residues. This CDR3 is CATGWGIQETQYF. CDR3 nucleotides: TGTGCCACCGGTTGGGGTATTCAAGAGACCCAGTACTTC.

This CDR3 reads CASSQELRSSGNTIYF. The CDR3, as DNA: TGCGCCAGCAGCCAAGAGCTCAGAAGCTCTGGAAACACCATATATTTT. V usage is TRBV4-1 and J usage is TRBJ1-3; D unclear. V lost 0 bases and J lost 0, with 9 bases in between. In germline, CDR1 is MGHRA, CDR2 YSYEKL. The CDR3 spans 16 residues.

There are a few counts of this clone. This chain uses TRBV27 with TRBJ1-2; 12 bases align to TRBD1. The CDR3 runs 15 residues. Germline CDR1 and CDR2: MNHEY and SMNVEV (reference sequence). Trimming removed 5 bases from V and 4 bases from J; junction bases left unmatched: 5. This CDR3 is CASSPGTGGAYGYTF. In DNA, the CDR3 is TGTGCCAGCAGTCCCGGGACAGGGGGCGCCTATGGCTACACCTTC.

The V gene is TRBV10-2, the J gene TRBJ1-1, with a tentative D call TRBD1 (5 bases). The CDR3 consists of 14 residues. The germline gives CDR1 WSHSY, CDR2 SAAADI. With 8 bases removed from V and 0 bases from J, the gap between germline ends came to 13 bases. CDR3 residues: CASGTDPMNTEAFF. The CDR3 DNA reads TGCGCCAGCGGGACTGACCCCATGAACACTGAAGCTTTCTTT.

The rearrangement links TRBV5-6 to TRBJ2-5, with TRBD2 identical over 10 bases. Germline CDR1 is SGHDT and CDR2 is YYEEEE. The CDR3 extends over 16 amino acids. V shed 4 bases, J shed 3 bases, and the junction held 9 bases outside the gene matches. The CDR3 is CASSLLAGAPKETQYF. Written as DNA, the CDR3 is TGTGCCAGCAGCCTTCTAGCGGGGGCCCCGAAAGAGACCCAGTACTTC.

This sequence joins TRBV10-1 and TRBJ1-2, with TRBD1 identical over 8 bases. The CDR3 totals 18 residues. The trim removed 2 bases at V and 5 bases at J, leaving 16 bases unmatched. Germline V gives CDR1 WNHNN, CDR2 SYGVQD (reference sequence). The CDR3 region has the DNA TGCGCCAGCAGTGAGGTCTTCCCCGGACAGGGTACTGGATATGGCTACACCTTC. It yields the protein CASSEVFPGQGTGYGYTF.

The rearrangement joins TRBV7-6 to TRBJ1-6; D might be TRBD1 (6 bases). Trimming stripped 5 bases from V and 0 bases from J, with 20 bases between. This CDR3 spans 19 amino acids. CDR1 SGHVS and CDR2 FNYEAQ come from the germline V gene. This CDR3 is CASSRGGGGRSSYNSPLHF. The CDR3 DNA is TGTGCCAGCAGCCGCGGCGGGGGGGGGCGTAGCTCCTATAATTCACCCCTCCACTTT.

CDR3 in amino acids: CASSESRFGTQYF. The DNA for the CDR3 is TGCGCCAGCAGTGAGTCAAGGTTTGGTACGCAGTATTTT. The rearrangement joins TRBV10-1 to TRBJ2-3; no clear D gene. CDR1 and CDR2 from the germline V gene are WNHNN and SYGVQD (reference sequence). V lost 0 bases and J lost 8, with 9 bases in between. This CDR3 has 13 amino acids.

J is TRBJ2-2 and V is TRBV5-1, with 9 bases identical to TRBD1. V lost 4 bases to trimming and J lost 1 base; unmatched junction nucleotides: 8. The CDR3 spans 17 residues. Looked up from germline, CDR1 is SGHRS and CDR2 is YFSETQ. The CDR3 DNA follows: TGCGCCAGCAGCCCATGGCCGGGACAGGGGAACACCGGGGAGCTGTTTTTT. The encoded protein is CASSPWPGQGNTGELFF.

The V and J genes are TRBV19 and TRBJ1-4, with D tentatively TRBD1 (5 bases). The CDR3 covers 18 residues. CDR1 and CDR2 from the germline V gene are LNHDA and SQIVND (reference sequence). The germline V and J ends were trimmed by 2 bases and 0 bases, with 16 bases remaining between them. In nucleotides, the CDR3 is TGTGCCAGTAGTATACAAAAGGGGACGGATGCAACTAATGAAAAACTGTTTTTT. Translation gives CASSIQKGTDATNEKLFF.

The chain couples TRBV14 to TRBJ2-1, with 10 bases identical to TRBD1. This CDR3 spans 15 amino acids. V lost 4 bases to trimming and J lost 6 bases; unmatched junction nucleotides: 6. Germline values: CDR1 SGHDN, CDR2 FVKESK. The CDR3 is CASSRDRGKVNEQFF. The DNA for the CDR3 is TGTGCCAGCAGCCGGGACAGGGGTAAGGTCAATGAGCAGTTCTTC.

CDR3 loop: CASSFDPSRVRGTEAFF. CDR3 bases: TGCGCCAGCAGCTTTGACCCCTCGAGGGTCCGCGGGACTGAAGCTTTCTTT. V is TRBV5-1 and J is TRBJ1-1; D gene ambiguous. Trimming removed 2 bases from V and 5 bases from J, with 22 bases in between. This CDR3 contains 17 residues. The germline V gene has CDR1 SGHRS and CDR2 YFSETQ.

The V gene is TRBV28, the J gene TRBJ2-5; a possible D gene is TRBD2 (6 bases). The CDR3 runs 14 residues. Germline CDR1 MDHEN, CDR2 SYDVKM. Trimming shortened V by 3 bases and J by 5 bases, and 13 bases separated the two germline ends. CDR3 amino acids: CASSFRLVTETQYF. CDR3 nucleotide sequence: TGTGCCAGCAGTTTTAGACTAGTTACGGAGACCCAGTACTTC. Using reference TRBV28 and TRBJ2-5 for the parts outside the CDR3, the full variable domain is DVKVTQSSRYLVKRTGEKVFLECVQDMDHENMFWYRQDPGLGLRLIYFSYDVKMKEKGDIPEGYSVSREKKERFSLILESASTNQTSMYLCASSFRLVTETQYFGPGTRLLVL.

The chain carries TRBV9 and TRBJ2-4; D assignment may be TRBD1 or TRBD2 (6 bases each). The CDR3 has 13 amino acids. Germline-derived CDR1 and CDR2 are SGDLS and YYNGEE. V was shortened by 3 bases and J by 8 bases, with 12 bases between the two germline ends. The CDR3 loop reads CASSAGGLDIQYF. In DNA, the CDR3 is TGTGCCAGCAGCGCCGGGGGCCTGGACATTCAGTACTTC. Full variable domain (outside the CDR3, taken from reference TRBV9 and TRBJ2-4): DSGVTQTPKHLITATGQRVTLRCSPRSGDLSVYWYQQSLDQGLQFLIQYYNGEERAKGNILERFSAQQFPDLHSELNLSSLELGDSALYFCASSAGGLDIQYFGAGTRLSVL.